Listed below are T cell receptor beta chains from one sample, sequenced in a study of post-analysis software for immune sequencing data. MiXCR, applied by TCRdb to the PCR reads, yields one record per CDR3 protein. The sample carries approximately 350,000 distinct CDR3 sequences, about a third recorded once. Sequencing was done on a sample of blood. Source of these receptors: a girl between 5 and 17 years old with multiple sclerosis. Each CDR3 is given with its conserved first and last residue. Part of the rows lack a size; the others show once, few, many or a class for expanded clones.

clone size | V gene | CDR3 protein
- | TRBV5-6 | CASSLAKSVVTGGNSGANVLTF
few | TRBV7-2 | CASSAETFGPQHF
once | TRBV5-1 | CASSFTGIPDIQYF
once | TRBV20-1 | CSASRGGGDTEAFF
- | TRBV12-3/TRBV12-4 | CASGRLRAYGYTF
- | TRBV4-1 | CASSPTLLSQGATYEQYF
- | TRBV12-3/TRBV12-4 | CASKRGVSTDAQYF
- | TRBV5-1 | CASSPSPGRSRDGYTF
- | TRBV20-1 | CSARDPFGTGYLNSNQPQHF
few | TRBV5-5 | CASSLGDSDPHEQYF
- | TRBV7-9 | CASSPSWVAGGRDTQYF
few | TRBV6-2/TRBV6-3 | CASSYSSRDRTYNEQFF
- | TRBV7-2 | CASSSSGLGNTEAFF
few | TRBV29-1 | CSAWVLGELFF
- | TRBV7-2 | CASSQTTEVDEQFF
- | TRBV4-3 | CASSQEAGEWSYGYTF
- | TRBV6-6 | CASSYDYSNQPQHF
- | TRBV10-3 | CAIRADSGVRGTGELFF
- | TRBV3-1 | CASSRGTSGVQGTDTQYF
many | TRBV5-1 | CGPPDGFRAPLHF
- | TRBV27 | CASSYRGSVYEQYF
few | TRBV6-2/TRBV6-3 | CASSPGNMQETQYF
- | TRBV7-2 | CASSTQSSGGPYEQYF
few | TRBV6-2/TRBV6-3 | CASSTGANQPQHF
- | TRBV21-1 | CASSKVWLDSEGRSNQPQHF
- | TRBV11-2 | CASRSDRGNTEAFF
many | TRBV12-3/TRBV12-4 | CASSANEGETQYF
- | TRBV21-1 | CASSRPRGLENQETQYF
few | TRBV12-3/TRBV12-4 | CATDRGTEAFF
- | TRBV4-1 | CASSQGPQRGVAKNIQYF
- | TRBV7-3 | CASSLTDSLRQETQYF
few | TRBV12-3/TRBV12-4 | CASRPTGQTHGYTF
few | TRBV4-1 | CASSQPRRYLNYGYTF
- | TRBV28 | CASSSLPLDGYYEQYF
once | TRBV11-2 | CASSANRNPGANVLTF
- | TRBV7-8 | CASSLTRAKNIQYF
- | TRBV10-3 | CAISPDGGNQPQHF
few | TRBV12-3/TRBV12-4 | CASSFSGGNQPQHF
many | TRBV4-2 | CASSPGGVYEQYF
- | TRBV5-1 | CASRVEQETQYF
many | TRBV7-2 | CASSFGRHTEAFF
- | TRBV7-2 | CALEGYDYGYTF
- | TRBV6-1 | CASSEGPGDRDEQYF
few | TRBV5-1 | CASSRTVGAREDYTF
few | TRBV12-3/TRBV12-4 | CASARGGPGNTIYF
- | TRBV20-1 | CSTSEGTYGYTF